The clone carrying this T cell receptor (beta chain) was observed a few times. This record comes from a study of blood T cell repertoires in COVID-19. Whole-study context: T cells, B-cell-depleted T cells, or PBMCs provided the cDNA or gDNA that served as material.

As handled by the study authors: Estimation of nucleated cell counts relied on the amplification of reference gene primers. Sequenced by immunoSEQ multiplex PCR; TCRdb stores in-frame clones only, minus some. That table is the source of V, J and clone size, and D and trimming were worked out from the DNA. The repertoire holds about 120,000 clones, with approximately 85% as singletons. V was cut by 2 bases and J by 4 bases, with 10 bases left in between. This CDR3 comprises 14 residues. The germline V gene encodes CDR1 SGHDN and CDR2 FVKESK. The sample was peripheral blood. The clonotype was recovered from a middle-aged man with acute or convalescent COVID-19. V and J are TRBV14 and TRBJ2-3; D might be TRBD2 (5 bases). In nucleotides, the CDR3 is TGTGCCAGCAGCCAACCCATAGCGCCAGATACGCAGTATTTT. Translating it yields CASSQPIAPDTQYF.